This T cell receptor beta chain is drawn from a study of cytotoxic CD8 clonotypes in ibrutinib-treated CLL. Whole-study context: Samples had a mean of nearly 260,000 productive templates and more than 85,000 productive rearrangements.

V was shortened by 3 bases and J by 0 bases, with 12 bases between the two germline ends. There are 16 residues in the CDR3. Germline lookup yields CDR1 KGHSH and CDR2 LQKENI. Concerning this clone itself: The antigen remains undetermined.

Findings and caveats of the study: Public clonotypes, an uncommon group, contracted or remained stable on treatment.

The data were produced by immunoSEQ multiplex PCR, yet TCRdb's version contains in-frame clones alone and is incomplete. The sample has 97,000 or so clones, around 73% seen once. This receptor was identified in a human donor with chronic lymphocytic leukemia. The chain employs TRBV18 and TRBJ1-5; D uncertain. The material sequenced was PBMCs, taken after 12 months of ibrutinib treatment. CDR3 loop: CASSPRAQNSNQPQHF. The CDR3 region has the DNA TGTGCCAGCTCACCCCGGGCTCAGAATAGCAATCAGCCCCAGCATTTT.